The source of this T cell receptor (beta chain) is a study of vaccination effects on CD4 cells after COVID-19. To note about this clone: Its specificity is unknown.

Generated by immunoSEQ multiplex PCR, the TCRdb table keeps only in-frame clones and is missing some. The sample records tens of thousands of clones, around 78% being singletons. Antigen-specific CD4+ T cells were first expanded with viral peptide pools by the ViraFEST assay and only then sequenced. A 10-day culture period preceded the isolation of CD4+ T cells. SARS-CoV-2 infection was confirmed by PCR in the person between March and December 2020. Looked up from germline, CDR1 is SGHTA and CDR2 is FQGNSA. V was clipped by 1 base and J by 6 bases, with 12 bases between them. The CDR3 runs to 14 residues.

The origin of this receptor is a human donor who had a prior SARS-CoV-2 infection. Sequenced here: CD4+ T cells from PBMCs cultured with a peptide pool, sampled before COVID-19 vaccination. The chain links TRBV7-2 to TRBJ1-1, with TRBD1 as a possible D gene (5 bases). CDR3 coding DNA: TGTGCCAGCAGCTTAGTAGGAGGGGTGGCTGAAGCTTTCTTT. Its translation is CASSLVGGVAEAFF.